This TCR beta chain was found in a study of tumor and adjacent non-tumor tissue in lung cancer. Study at large: Approximately 4.2 million productive TCRbeta reads were obtained per sample on average.

Trimming cost V 4 bases and J 5 bases, with 20 bases left between them. The CDR3 has 15 residues. Per germline, CDR1 SQVTM and CDR2 ANQGSEA. This sample's RNA came from whole unsorted tissue. This non-tumor lung sample came from over 3 cm beyond the tumor edge. Newly diagnosed lung cancer patients had thoracic surgery in China, August–November 2014, without prior chemotherapy. A modified ARM-PCR protocol with three rounds of nested PCR amplified TCRbeta. TCRdb independently ran MiXCR on the multiplex PCR reads; one entry per CDR3 protein. Of 85,000 or so distinct CDR3 sequences in the sample, 65% to 80% were seen once.

This clonotype was obtained from a woman aged 50 to 65 with non-small cell lung cancer. This rearrangement joins TRBV29-1 to TRBJ2-5; D unresolved. Sequenced: distant non-tumor lung tissue. The CDR3 bases are TGCAGCGTTGCAGGCCCAGTCTGGAGCAGGGAGACCCAGTACTTC. As protein: CSVAGPVWSRETQYF.